These T cell receptor beta chains were read from a single sample in a study of patients and donors after allogeneic stem cell transplantation. TCRdb processed the RT-PCR reads anew with MiXCR; each CDR3 protein has one entry. The table records a few hundred thousand distinct CDR3 sequences, less than 50% of them present only once. Sequencing was performed on blood, either unsorted or a sorted T cell fraction (not recorded which). The receptors stem from a human donor who was either an allogeneic HSCT recipient or a stem cell or donor lymphocyte infusion donor (not recorded which). It is not recorded whose cells these are; they may come from a transplant donor. CDR3s include the opening cysteine and the closing phenylalanine or tryptophan. The D gene is left open where the match is weak. The size entry is marked missing in some rows and otherwise reads once, few, many or a size class.

V gene,clone size,CDR3 length,D gene,J gene,CDR3 DNA,CDR3 protein
TRBV12-3/TRBV12-4,few,16,-,TRBJ1-6,TGTGCCAGCAGTTTAGCGGGTCCGTTTGGGAATTCACCCCTCCACTTT,CASSLAGPFGNSPLHF
TRBV20-1,-,14,-,TRBJ2-3,TGCAGTGGAGGCCCGGGACACCCCACAGATACGCAGTATTTT,CSGGPGHPTDTQYF
TRBV29-1,few,12,-,TRBJ1-3,TGCAGCGTTTCGTCCTCTGGAAACACCATATATTTT,CSVSSSGNTIYF
TRBV9,few,16,TRBD1,TRBJ2-1,TGTGCCAGCAGCCGCAGGGACAGCGACTTTAACAATGAGCAGTTCTTC,CASSRRDSDFNNEQFF
TRBV20-1,-,14,-,TRBJ1-4,TGCAGTGCTCTTACGCGGGGGGTTGGTGAAAAACTGTTTTTT,CSALTRGVGEKLFF
TRBV4-3,few,15,TRBD1,TRBJ1-2,TGCGCCAGCAGCCAAGAGTACAGGGGCCACTATGGCTACACCTTC,CASSQEYRGHYGYTF
TRBV4-1,-,13,-,TRBJ2-7,TGCGCCAGCAGCCAAGTTCCGGGGGACGAGCAGTACTTC,CASSQVPGDEQYF
TRBV5-1,-,15,TRBD1,TRBJ1-2,TGCGCCAGCAGCTTGGGGACAGGGGCGACCTATGGCTACACCTTC,CASSLGTGATYGYTF
TRBV4-1,few,16,-,TRBJ1-5,TGCGCCAGCAGCCAAGGGCAGGAGAACTTCAATCAGCCCCAGCATTTT,CASSQGQENFNQPQHF
TRBV5-6,-,15,-,TRBJ1-6,TGTGCCAGCAGCAAGGGGCCAGGGTCGGGATCACCCCTCCACTTT,CASSKGPGSGSPLHF
TRBV18,few,14,-,TRBJ2-1,TGTGCCAGCTCACCACTTTTCGGCACCGATGAGCAGTTCTTC,CASSPLFGTDEQFF
TRBV2,few,15,-,TRBJ2-2,TGTGCCAGCAGTGAAGCGCTGGCTTACACCGGGGAGCTGTTTTTT,CASSEALAYTGELFF
TRBV24-1,few,15,TRBD1,TRBJ1-1,TGTGCCACCAGTGACGCCAGGGGGAGGGACACTGAAGCTTTCTTT,CATSDARGRDTEAFF
TRBV9,-,17,-,TRBJ2-1,TGTGCCAGCAGCCCCAACGGGGACGACTACTCCTACAATGAGCAGTTCTTC,CASSPNGDDYSYNEQFF
TRBV30,-,15,TRBD1,TRBJ2-7,TGTGCCTGGAGTATCGGACAGGGGGCATTGTACGAGCAGTACTTC,CAWSIGQGALYEQYF
TRBV5-1,-,13,-,TRBJ1-1,TGCGCCAGCAGTTGGGACGGCACCACTGAAGCTTTCTTT,CASSWDGTTEAFF
TRBV6-1,-,15,-,TRBJ1-6,TGTGCCAGCAGTGAGTTCGGGGGGCATGATTCACCCCTCCACTTT,CASSEFGGHDSPLHF
TRBV5-6,few,10,-,TRBJ2-3,TGTGCCAGCAGCTTAGACACGCAGTATTTT,CASSLDTQYF
TRBV20-1,-,14,-,TRBJ1-3,TGCAGTGCTGTCGACAAGAGCTCTGGAAACACCATATATTTT,CSAVDKSSGNTIYF
TRBV6-6,few,15,TRBD1,TRBJ2-7,TGTGCCAGCAGTCTTCCACCGGGACAGGGCTACGAGCAGTACTTC,CASSLPPGQGYEQYF
TRBV20-1,-,15,TRBD2,TRBJ2-7,TGCAGTGCTACTAGGGACGGGGGGAGCTCCTACGAGCAGTACTTC,CSATRDGGSSYEQYF
TRBV20-1,few,15,-,TRBJ1-2,TGCAGTGCTAGAATGGAGAGGACGGCCAACTATGGCTACACCTTC,CSARMERTANYGYTF
TRBV15,-,15,TRBD1,TRBJ2-5,TGTGCCACCAGCAGAGGGTCAGGGGGCCAAGAGACCCAGTACTTC,CATSRGSGGQETQYF
TRBV18,few,14,-,TRBJ2-7,TGTGCCAGCTCACCCCGGACAGCGTCCTACGAGCAGTACTTC,CASSPRTASYEQYF